This T cell receptor (beta chain) was retrieved from a study of blood T cell repertoires in COVID-19. Study-wide background: The United States, Italy and Spain provided the acute and convalescent COVID-19 samples. T cells, B-cell-depleted T cells, or PBMCs supplied cDNA or gDNA.

Per the original data handling: Amplification of reference gene primers provided the estimated nucleated cell counts. Sequenced by immunoSEQ multiplex PCR; TCRdb stores in-frame clones only, minus some. The DNA gave D and trimming, while V, J and clone size come from that table. Among 200,000 to 250,000 clones, roughly 85% were seen once, and the ten largest hold less than 4%. Germline V CDR1 and CDR2: MDHEN, SYDVKM. This CDR3 comprises 15 residues. V gave up 5 bases and J gave up 6 bases; unmatched junction bases: 11. The chain is built from TRBV28 and TRBJ1-1, with TRBD1 matching 8 bases. This receptor was obtained from a woman of 80 years or more with acute or convalescent COVID-19. The specimen sequenced was peripheral blood. CDR3: CASSPTDREVSEAFF. CDR3 DNA: TGTGCCAGCAGTCCCACGGACAGGGAAGTTTCTGAAGCTTTCTTT. Together with reference TRBV28 and TRBJ1-1, the CDR3 gives the full variable domain: DVKVTQSSRYLVKRTGEKVFLECVQDMDHENMFWYRQDPGLGLRLIYFSYDVKMKEKGDIPEGYSVSREKKERFSLILESASTNQTSMYLCASSPTDREVSEAFFGQGTRLTVV.